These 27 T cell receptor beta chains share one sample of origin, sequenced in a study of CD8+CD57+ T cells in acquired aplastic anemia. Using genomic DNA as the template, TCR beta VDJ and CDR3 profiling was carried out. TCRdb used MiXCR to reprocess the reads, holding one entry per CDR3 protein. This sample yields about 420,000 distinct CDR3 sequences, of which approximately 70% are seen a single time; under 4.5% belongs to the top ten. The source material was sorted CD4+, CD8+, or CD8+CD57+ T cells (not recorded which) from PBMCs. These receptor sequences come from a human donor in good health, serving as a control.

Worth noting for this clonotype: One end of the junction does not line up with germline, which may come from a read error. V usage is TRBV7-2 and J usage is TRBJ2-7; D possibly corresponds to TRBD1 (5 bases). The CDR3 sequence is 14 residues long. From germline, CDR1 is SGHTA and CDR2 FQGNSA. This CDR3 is CASRPHRRPYKQYF. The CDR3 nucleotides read TGTGCCAGCAGACCCCACAGGCGACCCTACAAGCAGTACTTC.

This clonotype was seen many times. CDR3 nucleotide sequence: TGTGCCAGCAGCTTAGGCATGGCCTCAAAAGAGACCCAGTACTTC. Its protein is CASSLGMASKETQYF. The chain links TRBV7-9 to TRBJ2-5; the D is unclear. This CDR3 is 15 amino acids long. Germline CDR1 reads SEHNR; CDR2 reads FQNEAQ (reference sequence). Trimming shortened V by 1 base and J by 3 bases, and 12 bases separated the two germline ends.

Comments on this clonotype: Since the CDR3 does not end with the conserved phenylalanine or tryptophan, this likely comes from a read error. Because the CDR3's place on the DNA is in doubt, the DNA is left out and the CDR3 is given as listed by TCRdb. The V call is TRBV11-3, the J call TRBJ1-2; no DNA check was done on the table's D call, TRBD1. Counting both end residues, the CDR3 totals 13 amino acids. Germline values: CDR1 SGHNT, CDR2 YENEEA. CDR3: CASSKHSGGAGTD.

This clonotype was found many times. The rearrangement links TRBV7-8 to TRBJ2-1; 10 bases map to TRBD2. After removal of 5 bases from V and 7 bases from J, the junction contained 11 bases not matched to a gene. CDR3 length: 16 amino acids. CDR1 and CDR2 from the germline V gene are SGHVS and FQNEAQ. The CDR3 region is CASSRRRTSGTNEQFF. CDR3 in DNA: TGTGCCAGCAGCCGGAGGCGGACTAGCGGAACAAATGAGCAGTTCTTC.

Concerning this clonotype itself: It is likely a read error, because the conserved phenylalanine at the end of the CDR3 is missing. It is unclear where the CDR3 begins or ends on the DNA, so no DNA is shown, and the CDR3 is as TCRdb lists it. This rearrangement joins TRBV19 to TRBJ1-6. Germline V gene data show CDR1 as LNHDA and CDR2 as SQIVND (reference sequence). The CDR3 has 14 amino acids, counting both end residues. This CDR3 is CASSTGPLDSPFHV.

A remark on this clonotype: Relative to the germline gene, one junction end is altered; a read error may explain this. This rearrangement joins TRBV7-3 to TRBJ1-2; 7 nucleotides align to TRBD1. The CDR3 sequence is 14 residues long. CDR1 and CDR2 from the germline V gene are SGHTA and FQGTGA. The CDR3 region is CASSRGTATEAFSF. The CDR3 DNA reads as TGTGCCAGCAGCCGGGGGACAGCCACTGAAGCTTTCTCCTTC.

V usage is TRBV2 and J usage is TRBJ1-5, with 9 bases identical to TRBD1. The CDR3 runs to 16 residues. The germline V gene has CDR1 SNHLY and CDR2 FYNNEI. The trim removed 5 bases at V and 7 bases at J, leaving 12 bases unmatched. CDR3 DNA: TGTGCCAGCAGTTTAGGGGGACAGGGAAGGTTCCAGCCCCAGCATTTT. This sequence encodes CASSLGGQGRFQPQHF.

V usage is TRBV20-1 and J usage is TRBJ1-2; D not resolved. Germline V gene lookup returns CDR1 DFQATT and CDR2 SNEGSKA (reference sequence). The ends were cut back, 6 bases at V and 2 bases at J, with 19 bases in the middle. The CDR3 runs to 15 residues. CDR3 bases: TGCAGTGCGGAGGAAAGGCCATATTCAAACTATGGCTACACCTTC. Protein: CSAEERPYSNYGYTF.

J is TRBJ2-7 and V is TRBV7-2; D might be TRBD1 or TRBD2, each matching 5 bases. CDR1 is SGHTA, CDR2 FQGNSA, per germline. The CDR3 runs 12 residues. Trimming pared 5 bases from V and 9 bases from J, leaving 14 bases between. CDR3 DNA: TGTGCCAGCAGCCGGGACGGGGTCGGGCAGTACTTC. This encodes CASSRDGVGQYF.

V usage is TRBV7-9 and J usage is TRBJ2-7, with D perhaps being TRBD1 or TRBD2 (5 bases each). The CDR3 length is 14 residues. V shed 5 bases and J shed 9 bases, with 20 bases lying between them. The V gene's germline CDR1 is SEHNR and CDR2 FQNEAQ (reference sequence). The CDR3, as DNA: TGTGCCAGCAGCCTGCCCGGGACCCCAGAGGCGCAGTACTTC. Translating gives CASSLPGTPEAQYF.

The chain's CDR3 is CASSITGGNSPLHF. Here the CDR3 DNA reads TGTGCCAGCAGCATTACAGGGGGGAATTCACCCCTCCACTTT. This sequence joins TRBV7-2 and TRBJ1-6, with 8 bases lining up with TRBD1. Germline CDR1 and CDR2: SGHTA and FQGNSA. This CDR3 spans 14 amino acids. V shed 5 bases and J 7 bases; nucleotides not matched to a gene: 4.

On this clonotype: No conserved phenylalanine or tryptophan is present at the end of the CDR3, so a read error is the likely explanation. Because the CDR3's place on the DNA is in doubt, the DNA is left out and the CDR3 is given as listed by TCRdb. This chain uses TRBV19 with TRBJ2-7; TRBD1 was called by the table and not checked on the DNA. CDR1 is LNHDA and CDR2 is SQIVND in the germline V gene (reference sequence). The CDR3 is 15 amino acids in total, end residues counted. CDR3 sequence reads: CASNAPAGGGNQYYG.

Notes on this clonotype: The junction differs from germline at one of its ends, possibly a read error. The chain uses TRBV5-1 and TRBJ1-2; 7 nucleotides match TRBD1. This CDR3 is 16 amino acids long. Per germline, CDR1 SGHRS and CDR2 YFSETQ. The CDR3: CASSLAQGGDNYGYTF. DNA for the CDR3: TGTGCCAGCAGCTTGGCGCAGGGGGGCGATAACTATGGCTACACCTTC. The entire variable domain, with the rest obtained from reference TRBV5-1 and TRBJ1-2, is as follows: KAGVTQTPRYLIKTRGQQVTLSCSPISGHRSVSWYQQTPGQGLQFLFEYFSETQRNKGNFPGRFSGRQFSNSRSEMNVSTLELGDSALYLCASSLAQGGDNYGYTFGSGTRLTVV.

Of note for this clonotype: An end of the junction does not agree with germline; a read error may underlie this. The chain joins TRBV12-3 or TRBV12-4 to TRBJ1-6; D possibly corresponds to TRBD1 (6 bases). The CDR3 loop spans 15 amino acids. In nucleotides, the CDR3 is TGTGCTAGCAGCGCGGGTGGACAGCCTAATTCACCCCTCCACTTT. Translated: CASSAGGQPNSPLHF.

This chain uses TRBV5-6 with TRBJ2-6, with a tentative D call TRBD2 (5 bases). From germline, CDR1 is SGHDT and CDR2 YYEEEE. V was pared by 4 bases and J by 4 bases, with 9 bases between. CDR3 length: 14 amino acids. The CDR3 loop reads CASSIIAGANVLTF. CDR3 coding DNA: TGTGCCAGCAGCATTATAGCGGGGGCCAACGTCCTGACTTTC.

The CDR3 loop reads CASRTEQDYPSTF. In DNA form, the CDR3 reads TGTGCCAGCCGCACAGAACAAGACTATCCATCAACCTTC. This chain uses TRBV7-3 with TRBJ1-2; no reliable D call. This CDR3 is 13 amino acids long. Germline assignment: CDR1 SGHTA and CDR2 FQGTGA. Trimming removed 8 bases at V and 14 bases at J, with 24 bases between.

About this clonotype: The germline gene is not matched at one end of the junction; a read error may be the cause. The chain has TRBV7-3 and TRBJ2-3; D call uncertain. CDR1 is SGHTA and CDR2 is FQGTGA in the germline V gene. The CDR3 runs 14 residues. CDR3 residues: CASSALEELIHPSF. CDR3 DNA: TGTGCCAGCAGCGCACTCGAGGAACTAATTCACCCCTCCTTT.

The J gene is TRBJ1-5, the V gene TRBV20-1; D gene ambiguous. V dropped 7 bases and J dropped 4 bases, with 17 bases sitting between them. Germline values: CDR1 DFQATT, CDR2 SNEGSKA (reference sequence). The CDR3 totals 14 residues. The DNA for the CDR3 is TGCAGTGTTGGCGGAACAGACTATAATCAGCCCCAGCATTTT. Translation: CSVGGTDYNQPQHF.

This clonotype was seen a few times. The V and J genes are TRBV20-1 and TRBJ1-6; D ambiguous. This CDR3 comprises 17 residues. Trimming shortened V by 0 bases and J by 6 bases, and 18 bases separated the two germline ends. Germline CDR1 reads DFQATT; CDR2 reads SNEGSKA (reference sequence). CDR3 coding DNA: TGCAGTGCTAGAGAGATAGGGAGAACGAACCTTAATTCACCCCTCCACTTT. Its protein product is CSAREIGRTNLNSPLHF.

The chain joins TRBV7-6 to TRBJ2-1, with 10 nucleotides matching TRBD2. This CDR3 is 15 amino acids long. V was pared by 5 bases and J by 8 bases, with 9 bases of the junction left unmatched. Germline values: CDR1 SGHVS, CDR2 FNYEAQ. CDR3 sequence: CASSLSGGAIDEQFF. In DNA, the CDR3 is TGTGCCAGCAGCCTCAGCGGGGGGGCGATTGATGAGCAGTTCTTC.

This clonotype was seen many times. The CDR3 DNA is TGTGCCAGCAGCTTATCGGCGACAGGGGGCCAAGAGACCCAGTACTTC. This gives the protein CASSLSATGGQETQYF. The chain has TRBV7-2 and TRBJ2-5; TRBD1 matches 9 bases. The CDR3 extends over 16 amino acids. Trimming took 2 bases from V and 1 from J; bases not matched to a gene: 5. Looked up from germline, CDR1 is SGHTA and CDR2 is FQGNSA.

CDR3 in DNA: TGTGCCAGCAGCGAACGTAGATGTAGGGACTCACCCCTCCACTTT. Amino acid sequence: CASSERRCRDSPLHF. This chain joins TRBV7-2 and TRBJ1-6; weak D call: TRBD1 (5 bases). V was cut by 5 bases and J by 10 bases, with 18 bases left in between. The CDR3 runs 15 residues. Germline CDR1 and CDR2: SGHTA and FQGNSA.

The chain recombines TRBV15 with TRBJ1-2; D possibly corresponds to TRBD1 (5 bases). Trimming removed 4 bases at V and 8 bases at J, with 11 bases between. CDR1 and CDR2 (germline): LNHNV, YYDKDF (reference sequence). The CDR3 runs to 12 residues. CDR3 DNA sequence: TGTGCCACCAGCACTAGGGAGGGGGGCTACACCTTC. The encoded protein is CATSTREGGYTF.

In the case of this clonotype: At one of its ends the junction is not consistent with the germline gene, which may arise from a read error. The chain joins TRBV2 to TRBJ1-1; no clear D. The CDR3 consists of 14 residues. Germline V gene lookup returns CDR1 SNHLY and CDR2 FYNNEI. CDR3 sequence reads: CASSRRWENTGAFF. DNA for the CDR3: TGTGCCAGCAGCCGGCGGTGGGAGAACACTGGAGCTTTCTTT.

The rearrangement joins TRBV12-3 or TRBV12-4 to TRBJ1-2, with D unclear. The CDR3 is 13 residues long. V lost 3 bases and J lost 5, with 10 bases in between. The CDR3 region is CASSFLLGYGYTF. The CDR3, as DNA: TGTGCCAGCAGTTTTCTGTTGGGTTATGGCTACACCTTC.

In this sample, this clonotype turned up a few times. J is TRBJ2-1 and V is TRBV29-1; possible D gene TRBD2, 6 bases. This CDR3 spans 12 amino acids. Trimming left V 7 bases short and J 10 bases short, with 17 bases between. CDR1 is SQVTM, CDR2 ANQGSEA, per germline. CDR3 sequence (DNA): TGCAGCGCCGCCCTCGGGGGAAACGAGCAGTTCTTC. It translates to CSAALGGNEQFF.

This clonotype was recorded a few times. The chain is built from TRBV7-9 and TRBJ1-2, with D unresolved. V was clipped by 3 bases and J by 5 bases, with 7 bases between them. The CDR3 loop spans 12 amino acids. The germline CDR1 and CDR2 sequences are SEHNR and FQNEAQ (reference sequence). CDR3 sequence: CASSLEQYGYTF. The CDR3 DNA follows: TGTGCCAGCAGCTTGGAGCAATATGGCTACACCTTC.